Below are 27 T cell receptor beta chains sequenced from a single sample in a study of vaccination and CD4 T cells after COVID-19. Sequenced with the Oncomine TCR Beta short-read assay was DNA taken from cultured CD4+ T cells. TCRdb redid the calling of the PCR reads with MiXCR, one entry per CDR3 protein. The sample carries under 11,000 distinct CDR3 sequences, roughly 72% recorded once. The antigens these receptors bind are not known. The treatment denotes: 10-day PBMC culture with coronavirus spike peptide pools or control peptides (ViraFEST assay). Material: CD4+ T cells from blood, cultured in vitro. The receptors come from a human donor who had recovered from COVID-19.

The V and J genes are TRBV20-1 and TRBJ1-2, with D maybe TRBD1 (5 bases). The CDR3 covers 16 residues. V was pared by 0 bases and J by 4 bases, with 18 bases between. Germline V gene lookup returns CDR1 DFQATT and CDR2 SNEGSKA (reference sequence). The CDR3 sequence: CSARDVGGVYIYGYTF. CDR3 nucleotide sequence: TGCAGTGCTAGAGATGTGGGGGGAGTCTATATCTATGGCTACACCTTC.

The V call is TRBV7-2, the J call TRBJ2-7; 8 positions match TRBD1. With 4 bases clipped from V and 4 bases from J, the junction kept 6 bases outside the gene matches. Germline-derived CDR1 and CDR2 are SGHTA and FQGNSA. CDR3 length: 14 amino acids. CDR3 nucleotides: TGTGCCAGCAGCTGGACAGGGATGGAGTACGAGCAGTACTTC. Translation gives CASSWTGMEYEQYF. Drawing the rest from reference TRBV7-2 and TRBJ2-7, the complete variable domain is GAGVSQSPSNKVTEKGKDVELRCDPISGHTALYWYRQSLGQGLEFLIYFQGNSAPDKSGLPSDRFSAERTGGSVSTLTIQRTQQEDSAVYLCASSWTGMEYEQYFGPGTRLTVT.

The CDR3 region is CASSTPYRGLTGELFF. CDR3 sequence (DNA): TGTGCCAGCAGCACCCCCTACAGGGGGCTAACCGGGGAGCTGTTTTTT. The chain carries TRBV7-6 and TRBJ2-2, with TRBD1 matching over 9 bases. CDR3 length: 16 residues. The V gene end was trimmed by 5 bases and the J gene end by 5 bases; junction bases not matched to a gene: 9. Germline loops: CDR1 SGHVS, CDR2 FNYEAQ.

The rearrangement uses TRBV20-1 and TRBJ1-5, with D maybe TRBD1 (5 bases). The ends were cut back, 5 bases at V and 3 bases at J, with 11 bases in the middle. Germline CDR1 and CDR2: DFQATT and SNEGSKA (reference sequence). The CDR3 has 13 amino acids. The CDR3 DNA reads TGCAGTGCTCATAGGGGCTTCAATCAGCCCCAGCATTTT. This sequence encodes CSAHRGFNQPQHF.

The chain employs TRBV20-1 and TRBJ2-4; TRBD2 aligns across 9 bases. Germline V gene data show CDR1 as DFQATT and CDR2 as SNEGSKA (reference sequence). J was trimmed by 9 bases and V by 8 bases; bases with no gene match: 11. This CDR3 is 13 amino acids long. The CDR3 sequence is CSRRKGLAGIQYF. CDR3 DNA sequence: TGCAGTCGCCGTAAGGGACTAGCCGGCATTCAGTACTTC.

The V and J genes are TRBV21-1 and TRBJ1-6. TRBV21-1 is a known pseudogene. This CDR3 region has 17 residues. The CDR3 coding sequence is TGTGCCAGCAGCAAAGTAGTGAGGGTCTCCTATAATTCACCCCTCCACTTT. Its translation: CASSKVVRVSYNSPLHF.

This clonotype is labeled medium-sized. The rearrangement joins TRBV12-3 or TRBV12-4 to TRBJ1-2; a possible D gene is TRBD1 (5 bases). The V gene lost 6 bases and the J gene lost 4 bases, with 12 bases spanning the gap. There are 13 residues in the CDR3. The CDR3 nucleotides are TGTGCCAGCAGCCGCGGGACTTCCTATGGCTACACCTTC. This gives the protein CASSRGTSYGYTF.

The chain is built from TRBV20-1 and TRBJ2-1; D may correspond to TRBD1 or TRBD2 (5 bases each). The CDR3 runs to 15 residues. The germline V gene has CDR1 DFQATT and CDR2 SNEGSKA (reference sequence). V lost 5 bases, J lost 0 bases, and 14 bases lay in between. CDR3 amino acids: CSALRAGSSYNEQFF. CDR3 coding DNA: TGCAGTGCTCTACGGGCAGGGAGCTCCTACAATGAGCAGTTCTTC.

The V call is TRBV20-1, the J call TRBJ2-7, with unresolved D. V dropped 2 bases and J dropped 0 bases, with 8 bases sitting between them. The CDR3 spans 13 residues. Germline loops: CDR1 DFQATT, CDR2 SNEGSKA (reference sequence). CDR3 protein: CSARSYLSYEQYF. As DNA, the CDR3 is TGCAGTGCTAGATCGTACCTCTCCTACGAGCAGTACTTC.

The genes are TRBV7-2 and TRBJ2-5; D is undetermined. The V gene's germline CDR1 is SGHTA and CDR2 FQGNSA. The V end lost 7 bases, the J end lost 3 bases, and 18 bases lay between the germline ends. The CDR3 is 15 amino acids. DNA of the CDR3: TGTGCCAGCAACAGTCGCGCCCGGACCGAAGAGACCCAGTACTTC. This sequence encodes CASNSRARTEETQYF.

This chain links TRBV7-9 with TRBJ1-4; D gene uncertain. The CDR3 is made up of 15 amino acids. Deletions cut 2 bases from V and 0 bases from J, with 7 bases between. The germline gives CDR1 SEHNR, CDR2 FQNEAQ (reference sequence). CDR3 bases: TGTGCCAGCAGCTTAAATCCTGCAACTAATGAAAAACTGTTTTTT. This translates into CASSLNPATNEKLFF.

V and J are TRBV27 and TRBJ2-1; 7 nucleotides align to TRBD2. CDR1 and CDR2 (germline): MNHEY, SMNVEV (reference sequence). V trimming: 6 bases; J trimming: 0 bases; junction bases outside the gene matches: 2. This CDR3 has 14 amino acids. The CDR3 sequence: CASRAGASYNEQFF. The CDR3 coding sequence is TGTGCCAGCAGGGCGGGAGCCTCCTACAATGAGCAGTTCTTC.

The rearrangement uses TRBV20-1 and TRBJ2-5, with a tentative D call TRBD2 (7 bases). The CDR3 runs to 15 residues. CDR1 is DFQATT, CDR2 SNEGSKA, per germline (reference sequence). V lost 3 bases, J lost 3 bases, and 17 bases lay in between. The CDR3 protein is CSASKAGAPKETQYF. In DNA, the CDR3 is TGCAGTGCTAGTAAGGCGGGGGCACCGAAAGAGACCCAGTACTTC.

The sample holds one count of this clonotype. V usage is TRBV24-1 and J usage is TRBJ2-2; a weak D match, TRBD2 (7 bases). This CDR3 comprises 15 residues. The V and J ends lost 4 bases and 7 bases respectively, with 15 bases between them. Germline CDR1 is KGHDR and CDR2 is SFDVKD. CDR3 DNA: TGTGCCACCAGTGACCCTGGGAGGGGGGACGGGGAGCTGTTTTTT. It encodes CATSDPGRGDGELFF.

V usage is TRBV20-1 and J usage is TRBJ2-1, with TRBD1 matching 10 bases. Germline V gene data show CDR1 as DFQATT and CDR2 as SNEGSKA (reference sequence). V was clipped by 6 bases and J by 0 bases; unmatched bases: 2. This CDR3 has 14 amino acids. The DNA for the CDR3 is TGCAGTGCAAGACAGGGGGCCTCCTACAATGAGCAGTTCTTC. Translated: CSARQGASYNEQFF.

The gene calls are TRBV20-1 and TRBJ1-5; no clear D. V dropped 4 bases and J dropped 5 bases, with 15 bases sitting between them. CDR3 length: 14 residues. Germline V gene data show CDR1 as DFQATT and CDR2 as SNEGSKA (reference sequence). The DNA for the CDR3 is TGCAGTGCTATACGAGGACCCGCGTATCAGCCCCAGCATTTT. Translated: CSAIRGPAYQPQHF.

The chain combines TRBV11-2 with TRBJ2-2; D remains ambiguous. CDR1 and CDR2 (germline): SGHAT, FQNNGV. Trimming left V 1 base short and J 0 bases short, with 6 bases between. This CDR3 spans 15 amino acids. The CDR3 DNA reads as TGTGCCAGCAGCTTAGGCCACGCGAACACCGGGGAGCTGTTTTTT. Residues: CASSLGHANTGELFF.

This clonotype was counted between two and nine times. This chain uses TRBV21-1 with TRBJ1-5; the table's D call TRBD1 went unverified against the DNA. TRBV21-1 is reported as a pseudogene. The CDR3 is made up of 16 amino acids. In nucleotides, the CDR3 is TGTGCCAGCAGCAAAGTGGTAGGGGATAGCAATCAGCCCCAGCATTTT. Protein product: CASSKVVGDSNQPQHF.

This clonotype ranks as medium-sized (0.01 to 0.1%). The CDR3 reads CASRGRGYTGELFF. In nucleotides, the CDR3 is TGTGCCAGCAGGGGAAGGGGCTACACCGGGGAGCTGTTTTTT. This rearrangement joins TRBV28 to TRBJ2-2; a possible D gene is TRBD1 (5 bases). The CDR3 runs 14 residues. Per germline, CDR1 MDHEN and CDR2 SYDVKM. V gave up 6 bases and J gave up 3 bases, with 11 bases separating them.

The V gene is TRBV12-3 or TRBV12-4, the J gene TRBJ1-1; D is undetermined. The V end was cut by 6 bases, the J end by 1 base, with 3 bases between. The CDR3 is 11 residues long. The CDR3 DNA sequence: TGTGCCAGCAGAAGGAACACTGAAGCTTTCTTT. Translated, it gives CASRRNTEAFF.

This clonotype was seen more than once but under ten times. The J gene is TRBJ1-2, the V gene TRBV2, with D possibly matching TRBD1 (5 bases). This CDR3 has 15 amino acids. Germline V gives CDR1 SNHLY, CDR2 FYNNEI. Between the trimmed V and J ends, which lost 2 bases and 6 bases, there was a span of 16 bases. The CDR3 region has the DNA TGTGCCAGCAGTGAACAGGGTACTTCTTCGGATGGCTACACCTTC. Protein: CASSEQGTSSDGYTF.

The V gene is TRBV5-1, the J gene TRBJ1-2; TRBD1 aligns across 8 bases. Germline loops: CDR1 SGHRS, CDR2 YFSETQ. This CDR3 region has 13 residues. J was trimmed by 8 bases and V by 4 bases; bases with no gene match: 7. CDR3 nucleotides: TGCGCCAGCAGCGCGCAGGGGGCAGTAGGCTACACCTTC. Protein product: CASSAQGAVGYTF.

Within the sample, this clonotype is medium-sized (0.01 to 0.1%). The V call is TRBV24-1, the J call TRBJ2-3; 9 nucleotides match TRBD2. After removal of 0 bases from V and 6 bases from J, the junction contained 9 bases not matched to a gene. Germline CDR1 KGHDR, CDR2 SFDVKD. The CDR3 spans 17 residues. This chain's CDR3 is CATSDLPAGGNADTQYF. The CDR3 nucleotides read TGTGCCACCAGTGATTTGCCGGCGGGGGGGAATGCGGATACGCAGTATTTT.

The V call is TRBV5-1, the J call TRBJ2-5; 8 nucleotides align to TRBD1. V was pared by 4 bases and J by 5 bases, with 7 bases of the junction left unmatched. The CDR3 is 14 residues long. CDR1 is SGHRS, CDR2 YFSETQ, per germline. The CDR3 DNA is TGCGCCAGCAGCGACCCAGGGGGCTGGGAGACCCAGTACTTC. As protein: CASSDPGGWETQYF.

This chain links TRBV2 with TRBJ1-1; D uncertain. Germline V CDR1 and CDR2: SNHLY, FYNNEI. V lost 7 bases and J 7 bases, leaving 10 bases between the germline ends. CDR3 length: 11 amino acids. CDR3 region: CASIWQVEAFF. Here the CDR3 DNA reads TGTGCCAGCATCTGGCAGGTTGAAGCTTTCTTT.

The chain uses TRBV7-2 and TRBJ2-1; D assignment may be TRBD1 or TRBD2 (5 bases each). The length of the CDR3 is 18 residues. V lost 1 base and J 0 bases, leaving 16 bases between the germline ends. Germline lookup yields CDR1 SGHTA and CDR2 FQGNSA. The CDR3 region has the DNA TGTGCCAGCAGCTTAGAGGCCGACAGACTACTCTCCTACAATGAGCAGTTCTTC. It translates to CASSLEADRLLSYNEQFF.

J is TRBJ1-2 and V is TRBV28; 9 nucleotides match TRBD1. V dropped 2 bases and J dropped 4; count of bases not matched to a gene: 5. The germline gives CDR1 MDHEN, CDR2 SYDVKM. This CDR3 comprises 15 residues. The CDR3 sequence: CASSLTGGAVYGYTF. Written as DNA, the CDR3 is TGTGCCAGCAGTTTAACAGGGGGCGCGGTCTATGGCTACACCTTC.